These 16 T cell receptor beta chains were all obtained from the same sample, sequenced in a study of a mutant IDH1 vaccine in newly diagnosed glioma. These TCRs are of unknown antigen specificity. Stated time point: week 11, during vaccination. Doses comprised 300 ug of mutant IDH1 20-mer peptide each, plus topical imiquimod. Assay used: immunoSEQ multiplex PCR; TCRdb lists only in-frame clones, some missing. The sample lists 45,000 to 65,000 clones, about 91% occurring once. Sequencing used PBMCs, obtained from a glioma patient whose treatment included an IDH1 peptide vaccine. These receptors were obtained from a man aged 50 or older with glioma.

The chain uses TRBV5-1 and TRBJ1-5, with D tentatively TRBD1 (5 bases). The germline V gene encodes CDR1 SGHRS and CDR2 YFSETQ. The CDR3 extends over 16 amino acids. V lost 0 bases and J 0 bases, leaving 10 bases between the germline ends. CDR3 sequence reads: CASSLGGLNSNQPQHF. The CDR3 DNA is TGCGCCAGCAGCTTGGGGGGCCTAAATAGCAATCAGCCCCAGCATTTT.

The rearrangement uses TRBV5-1 and TRBJ1-1; D is ambiguous. The CDR3 sequence is 13 residues long. V was shortened by 7 bases and J by 4 bases, with 14 bases between the two germline ends. Germline assignment: CDR1 SGHRS and CDR2 YFSETQ. CDR3 loop: CASLIESGTEAFF. The DNA for the CDR3 is TGCGCCAGCCTCATAGAAAGTGGCACTGAAGCTTTCTTT.

The count of this clone is one. The chain carries TRBV27 and TRBJ2-7; TRBD1 matches at 7 bases. The germline V gene encodes CDR1 MNHEY and CDR2 SMNVEV (reference sequence). The V gene end was trimmed by 3 bases and the J gene end by 2 bases; junction bases not matched to a gene: 4. This CDR3 region has 14 residues. CDR3 DNA: TGTGCCAGCAGTTTTTTCGGACAGGCCTACGAGCAGTACTTC. Encoded protein: CASSFFGQAYEQYF.

This chain connects TRBV10-2 to TRBJ2-1; TRBD2 matches at 9 bases. This CDR3 region has 15 residues. V lost 6 bases and J lost 5; bases outside the gene matches: 8. Germline V gene lookup returns CDR1 WSHSY and CDR2 SAAADI. The CDR3 reads CASSDSGGANNEQFF. In nucleotides, the CDR3 is TGCGCCAGCAGCGATAGCGGGGGAGCAAACAATGAGCAGTTCTTC.

The chain joins TRBV9 to TRBJ2-3; D gene ambiguous. Germline V CDR1 and CDR2: SGDLS, YYNGEE. V shed 3 bases and J shed 2 bases, with 10 bases lying between them. This CDR3 is 14 amino acids long. The CDR3 nucleotides are TGTGCCAGCAGCGCCCTAGGTTCCACAGATACGCAGTATTTT. Amino acids: CASSALGSTDTQYF.

V gene TRBV11-2 combines with J gene TRBJ2-5, with 8 bases matching TRBD2. The germline V gene encodes CDR1 SGHAT and CDR2 FQNNGV. V shed 5 bases and J 6 bases; nucleotides not matched to a gene: 11. The CDR3 runs to 15 residues. The CDR3 is CASSHSNSGSQTQYF. The CDR3 DNA is TGTGCCAGCAGCCACTCGAACAGCGGGAGCCAGACCCAGTACTTC.

The rearrangement links TRBV27 to TRBJ2-7; D not certain. This CDR3 contains 13 residues. Germline V gives CDR1 MNHEY, CDR2 SMNVEV (reference sequence). The germline V and J ends were trimmed by 4 bases and 0 bases, with 7 bases remaining between them. CDR3 amino acids: CASSYASSYEQYF. CDR3 sequence (DNA): TGTGCCAGCAGTTATGCGAGCTCCTACGAGCAGTACTTC.

This clone appeared once. V gene TRBV29-1 combines with J gene TRBJ2-5; 9 nucleotides agree with TRBD2. The CDR3 has 16 amino acids. Germline lookup yields CDR1 SQVTM and CDR2 ANQGSEA. Losses at the gene ends were 1 base for V and 0 bases for J; bases not matched to a gene: 6. The chain's CDR3 is CSVEGLAGPNQETQYF. The CDR3 DNA sequence: TGCAGCGTTGAAGGGCTAGCGGGACCTAACCAAGAGACCCAGTACTTC.

This chain uses TRBV11-2 with TRBJ2-6, with D perhaps matching TRBD1 (6 bases). Germline V gene sequence: CDR1 SGHAT, CDR2 FQNNGV. The CDR3 contains 11 residues. V was trimmed by 5 bases and J by 18 bases, leaving 14 bases between them. The CDR3 DNA follows: TGTGCCAGCAGCCTCCGACAGGTGCAGACTTTC. Translating gives CASSLRQVQTF.

This chain links TRBV12-5 with TRBJ2-3, with a weak D call TRBD2 (6 bases). This CDR3 comprises 14 residues. Germline CDR1 LGHNT, CDR2 FRNRAP. The germline V and J ends were trimmed by 5 bases and 6 bases, with 15 bases remaining between them. The CDR3 bases are TGTGCTAGTGGTGCAGCGGGCCCCAGGGATACGCAGTATTTT. It is translated as CASGAAGPRDTQYF.

The chain couples TRBV21-1 to TRBJ1-2. TRBV21-1 is a known pseudogene. The CDR3 is made up of 14 amino acids. The CDR3 sequence: CASRYTTSNYGYTF. CDR3 nucleotide sequence: TGTGCCAGCAGGTACACGACTTCTAACTATGGCTACACCTTC.

The gene calls are TRBV19 and TRBJ2-5; D possibly corresponds to TRBD2 (6 bases). The CDR3 has 16 residues. V shed 1 base and J shed 5 bases, with 17 bases lying between them. Germline CDR1 LNHDA, CDR2 SQIVND (reference sequence). CDR3 sequence: CASSIAPKTSRETQYF. In nucleotides, the CDR3 is TGTGCCAGTAGTATAGCCCCGAAGACTAGTAGGGAGACCCAGTACTTC.

J is TRBJ1-5 and V is TRBV6-6; TRBD1 matches 11 bases. This CDR3 has 16 amino acids. Germline trimming cut 6 bases from V and 3 bases from J; bases unmatched to any gene: 7. Germline CDR1 and CDR2: MNHNY and SVGAGI (reference sequence). The CDR3 is CASRAWGQGDNQPQHF. CDR3 DNA sequence: TGTGCCAGCAGAGCTTGGGGACAGGGGGACAATCAGCCCCAGCATTTT.

About this clone itself: Mismatch with germline at one junction end may stem from a read error. The rearrangement links TRBV13 to TRBJ1-4, with TRBD1 as a possible D gene (6 bases). CDR1 is PRHDT, CDR2 FYEKMQ, per germline (reference sequence). The CDR3 has 12 amino acids. The CDR3 spells CASSFDRTVPVF. As DNA, the CDR3 is TGTGCCAGCAGCTTTGACCGGACAGTACCCGTTTTT.

This sequence joins TRBV28 and TRBJ1-2; D is unresolved. CDR1 and CDR2 from the germline V gene are MDHEN and SYDVKM. The CDR3 has 13 residues. V was cut by 4 bases and J by 0 bases, with 6 bases left in between. The CDR3 coding sequence is TGTGCCAGCAGTTACCAGGCTAACTATGGCTACACCTTC. Residues: CASSYQANYGYTF.

The CDR3 loop is CASSTGERTDTQYF. CDR3 DNA: TGCGCCAGTAGTACAGGGGAAAGGACAGATACGCAGTATTTT. V usage is TRBV5-1 and J usage is TRBJ2-3; 7 positions agree with TRBD1. The CDR3 extends over 14 amino acids. CDR1 is SGHRS and CDR2 is YFSETQ in the germline V gene. Trimming removed 8 bases from V and 3 bases from J; junction bases left unmatched: 9.